This section outlines one T cell receptor (beta chain) sequence together with its context. Its specificity is unknown. Time point here: week 35, safety follow-up. A 20-mer mutant IDH1 peptide at 300 ug was injected subcutaneously with topical imiquimod. CDR3 length equals 16 residues. Germline CDR1 and CDR2: SGHDT and YYEEEE. V dropped 1 base and J dropped 5 bases, with 18 bases sitting between them. The sample is drawn from a study of a mutant IDH1 vaccine in newly diagnosed glioma. Only in-frame clones appear in the TCRdb table, and some are missing; sequencing was by immunoSEQ multiplex PCR. The sample lists approximately 50,000 clones, approximately 87% occurring once.

The sample here was PBMCs, taken from a glioma patient whose treatment included an IDH1 peptide vaccine. The source is a man aged 40-49 years with glioma. The chain combines TRBV5-6 with TRBJ1-2; TRBD1 is a possible D gene (5 bases). CDR3 protein: CASSLSVWVPGYGYTF. The CDR3 DNA reads as TGTGCCAGCAGCTTGAGTGTTTGGGTTCCAGGGTATGGCTACACCTTC. Full variable domain (outside the CDR3, taken from reference TRBV5-6 and TRBJ1-2): DAGVTQSPTHLIKTRGQQVTLRCSPKSGHDTVSWYQQALGQGPQFIFQYYEEEERQRGNFPDRFSGHQFPNYSSELNVNALLLGDSALYLCASSLSVWVPGYGYTFGSGTRLTVV.